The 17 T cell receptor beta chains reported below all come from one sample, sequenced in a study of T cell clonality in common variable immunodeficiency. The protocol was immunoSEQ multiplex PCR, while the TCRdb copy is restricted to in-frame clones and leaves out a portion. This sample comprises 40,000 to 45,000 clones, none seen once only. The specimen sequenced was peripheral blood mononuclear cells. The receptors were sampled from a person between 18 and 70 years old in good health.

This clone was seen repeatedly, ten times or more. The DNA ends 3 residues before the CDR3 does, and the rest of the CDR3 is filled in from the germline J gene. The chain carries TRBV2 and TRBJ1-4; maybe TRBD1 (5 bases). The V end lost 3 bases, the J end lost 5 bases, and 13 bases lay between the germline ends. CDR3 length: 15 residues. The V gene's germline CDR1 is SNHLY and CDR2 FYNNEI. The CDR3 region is CASSDAGGSNEKLFF. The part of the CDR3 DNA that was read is TGTGCCAGCAGTGACGCCGGGGGTTCGAATGAAAAA.

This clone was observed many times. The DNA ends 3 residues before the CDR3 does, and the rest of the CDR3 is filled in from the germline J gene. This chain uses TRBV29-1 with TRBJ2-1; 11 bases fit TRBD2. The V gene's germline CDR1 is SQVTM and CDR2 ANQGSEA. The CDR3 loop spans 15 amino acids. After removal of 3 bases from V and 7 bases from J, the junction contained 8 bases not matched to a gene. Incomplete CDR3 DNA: TGCAGCGTTGAGACCGGGACTAGCGGTGCTAATGAG. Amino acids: CSVETGTSGANE. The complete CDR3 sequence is CSVETGTSGANEQFF.

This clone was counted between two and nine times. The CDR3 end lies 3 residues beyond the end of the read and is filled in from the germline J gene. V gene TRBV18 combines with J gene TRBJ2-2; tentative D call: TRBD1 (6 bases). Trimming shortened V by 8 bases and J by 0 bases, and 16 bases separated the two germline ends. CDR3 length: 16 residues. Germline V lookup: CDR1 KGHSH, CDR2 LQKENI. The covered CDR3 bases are TGTGCCAGCGCTTTACAACAGGGCGCGAACACCGGGGAG. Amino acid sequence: CASALQQGANTGE. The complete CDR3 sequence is CASALQQGANTGELFF.

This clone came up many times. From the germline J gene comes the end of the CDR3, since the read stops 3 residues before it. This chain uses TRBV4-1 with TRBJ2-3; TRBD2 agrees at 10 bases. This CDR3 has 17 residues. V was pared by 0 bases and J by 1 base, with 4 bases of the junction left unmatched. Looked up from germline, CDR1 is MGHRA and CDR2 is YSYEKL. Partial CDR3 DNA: TGCGCCAGCAGCCAAGATCGCCTAGCGGGGGGCACAGATACG. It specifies CASSQDRLAGGTDT. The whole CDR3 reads CASSQDRLAGGTDTQYF.

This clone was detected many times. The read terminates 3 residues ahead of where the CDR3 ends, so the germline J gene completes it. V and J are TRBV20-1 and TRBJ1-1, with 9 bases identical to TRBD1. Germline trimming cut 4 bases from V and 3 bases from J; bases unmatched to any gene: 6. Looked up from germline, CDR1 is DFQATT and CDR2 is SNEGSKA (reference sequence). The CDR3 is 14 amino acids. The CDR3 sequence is CSANRRTGDTEAFF. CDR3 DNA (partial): TGCAGTGCTAACCGCCGGACAGGGGACACTGAA.

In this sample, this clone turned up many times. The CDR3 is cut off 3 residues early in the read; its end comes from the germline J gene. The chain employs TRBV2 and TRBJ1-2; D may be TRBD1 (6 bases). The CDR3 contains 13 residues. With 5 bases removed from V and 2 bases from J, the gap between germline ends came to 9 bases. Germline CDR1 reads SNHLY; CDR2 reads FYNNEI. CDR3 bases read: TGTGCCAGCAGTTGGGACACCAACTATGGC. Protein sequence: CASSWDTNYG. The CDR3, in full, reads CASSWDTNYGYTF.

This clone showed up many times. The chain's CDR3 is CASSIAGLAGAETQYF. The CDR3 bases that were read are TGCGCCAGCAGCATTGCTGGACTAGCGGGAGCAGAGACC. J is TRBJ2-5 and V is TRBV5-1, with 13 nucleotides matching TRBD2. The read terminates 3 residues ahead of where the CDR3 ends, so the germline J gene completes it. The V segment lost 4 bases and the J segment 4 bases; nucleotides outside the gene matches: 7. This CDR3 is built from 16 residues. Germline V lookup: CDR1 SGHRS, CDR2 YFSETQ.

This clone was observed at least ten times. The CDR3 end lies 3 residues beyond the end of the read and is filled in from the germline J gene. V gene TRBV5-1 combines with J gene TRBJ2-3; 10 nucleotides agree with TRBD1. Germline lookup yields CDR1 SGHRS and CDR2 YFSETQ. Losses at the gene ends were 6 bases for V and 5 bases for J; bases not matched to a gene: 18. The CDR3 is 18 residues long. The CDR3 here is CASNAGTGDSLGGDTQYF. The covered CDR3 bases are TGCGCCAGCAACGCCGGGACAGGGGATTCCCTTGGTGGAGATACG.

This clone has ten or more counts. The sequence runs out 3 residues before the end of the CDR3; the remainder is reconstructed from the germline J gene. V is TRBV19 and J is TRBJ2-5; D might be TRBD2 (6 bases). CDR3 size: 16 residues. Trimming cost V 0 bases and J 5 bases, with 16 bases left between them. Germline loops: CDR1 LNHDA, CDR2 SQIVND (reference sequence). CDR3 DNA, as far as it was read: TGTGCCAGTAGTATAGAATGGGGAACTAGCCGGGAGACC. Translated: CASSIEWGTSRET. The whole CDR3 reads CASSIEWGTSRETQYF. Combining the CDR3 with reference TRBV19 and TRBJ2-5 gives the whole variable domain DGGITQSPKYLFRKEGQNVTLSCEQNLNHDAMYWYRQDPGQGLRLIYYSQIVNDFQKGDIAEGYSVSREKKESFPLTVTSAQKNPTAFYLCASSIEWGTSRETQYFGPGTRLLVL.

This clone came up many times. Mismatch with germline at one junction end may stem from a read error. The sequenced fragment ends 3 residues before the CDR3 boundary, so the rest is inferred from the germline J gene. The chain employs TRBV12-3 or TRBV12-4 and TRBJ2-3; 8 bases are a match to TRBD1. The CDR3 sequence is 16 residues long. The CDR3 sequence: CASSLTRTGFADAQYF. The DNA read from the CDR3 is TGTGCCAGCAGTTTAACTCGGACAGGGTTTGCAGATGCG.

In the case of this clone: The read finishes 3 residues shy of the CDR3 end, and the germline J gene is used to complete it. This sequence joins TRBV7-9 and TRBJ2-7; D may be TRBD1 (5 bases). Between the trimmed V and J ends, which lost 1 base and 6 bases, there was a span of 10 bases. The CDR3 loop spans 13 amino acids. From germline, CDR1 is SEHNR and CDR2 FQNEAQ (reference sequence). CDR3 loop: CASSLEGSGEQYF. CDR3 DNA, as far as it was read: TGTGCCAGCAGCTTAGAGGGGTCGGGCGAG.

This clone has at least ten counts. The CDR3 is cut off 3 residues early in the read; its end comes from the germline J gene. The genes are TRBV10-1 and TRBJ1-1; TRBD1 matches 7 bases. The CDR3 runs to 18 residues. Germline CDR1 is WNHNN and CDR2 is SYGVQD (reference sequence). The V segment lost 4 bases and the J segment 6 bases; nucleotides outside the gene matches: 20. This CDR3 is CASSAVLSEGAREAEAFF. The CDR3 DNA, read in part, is TGCGCCAGCAGTGCGGTCCTTTCCGAGGGGGCGCGTGAGGCTGAA.

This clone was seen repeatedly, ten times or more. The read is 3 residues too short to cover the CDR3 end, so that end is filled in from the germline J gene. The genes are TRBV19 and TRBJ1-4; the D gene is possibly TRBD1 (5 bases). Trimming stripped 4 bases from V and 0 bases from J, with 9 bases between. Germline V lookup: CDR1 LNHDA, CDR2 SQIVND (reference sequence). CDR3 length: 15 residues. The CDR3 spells CASSTGIATNEKLFF. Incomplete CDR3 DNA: TGTGCCAGTAGTACAGGGATTGCAACTAATGAAAAA.

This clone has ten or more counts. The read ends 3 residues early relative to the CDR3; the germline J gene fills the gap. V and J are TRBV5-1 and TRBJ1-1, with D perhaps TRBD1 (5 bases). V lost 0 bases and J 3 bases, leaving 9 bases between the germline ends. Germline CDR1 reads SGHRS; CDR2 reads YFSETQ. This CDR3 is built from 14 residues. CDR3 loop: CASSLAPGDTEAFF. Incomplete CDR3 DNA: TGCGCCAGCAGCTTGGCCCCGGGGGACACTGAA.

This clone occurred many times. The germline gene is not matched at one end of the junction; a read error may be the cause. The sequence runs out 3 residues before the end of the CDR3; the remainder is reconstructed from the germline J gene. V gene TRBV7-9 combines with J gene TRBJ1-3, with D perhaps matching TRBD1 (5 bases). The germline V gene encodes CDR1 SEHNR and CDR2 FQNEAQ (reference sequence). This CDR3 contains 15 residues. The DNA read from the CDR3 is TGTGCCAGCAGCTTAGCAGCAGGGTCTGGAAACGCC. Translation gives CASSLAAGSGNA. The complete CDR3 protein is CASSLAAGSGNAIYF. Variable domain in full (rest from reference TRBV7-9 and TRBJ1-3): DTGVSQNPRHKITKRGQNVTFRCDPISEHNRLYWYRQTLGQGPEFLTYFQNEAQLEKSRLLSDRFSAERPKGSFSTLEIQRTEQGDSAMYLCASSLAAGSGNAIYFGEGSWLTVV.

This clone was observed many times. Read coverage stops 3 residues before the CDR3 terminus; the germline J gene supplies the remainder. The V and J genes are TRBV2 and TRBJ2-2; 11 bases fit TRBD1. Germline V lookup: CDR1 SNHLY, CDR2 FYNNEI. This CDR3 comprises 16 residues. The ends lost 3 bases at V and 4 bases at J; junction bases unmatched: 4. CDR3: CASSDFGQGATGELFF. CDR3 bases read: TGTGCCAGCAGTGATTTTGGACAGGGGGCCACCGGGGAG.

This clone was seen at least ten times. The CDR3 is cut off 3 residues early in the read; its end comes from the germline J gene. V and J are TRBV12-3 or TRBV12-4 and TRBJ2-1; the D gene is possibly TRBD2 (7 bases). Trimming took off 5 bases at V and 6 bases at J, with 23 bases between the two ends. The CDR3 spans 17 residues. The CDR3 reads CASSIQTRTRQVNEQFF. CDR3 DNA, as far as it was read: TGTGCCAGCAGTATCCAAACCAGGACTAGACAGGTCAATGAG.